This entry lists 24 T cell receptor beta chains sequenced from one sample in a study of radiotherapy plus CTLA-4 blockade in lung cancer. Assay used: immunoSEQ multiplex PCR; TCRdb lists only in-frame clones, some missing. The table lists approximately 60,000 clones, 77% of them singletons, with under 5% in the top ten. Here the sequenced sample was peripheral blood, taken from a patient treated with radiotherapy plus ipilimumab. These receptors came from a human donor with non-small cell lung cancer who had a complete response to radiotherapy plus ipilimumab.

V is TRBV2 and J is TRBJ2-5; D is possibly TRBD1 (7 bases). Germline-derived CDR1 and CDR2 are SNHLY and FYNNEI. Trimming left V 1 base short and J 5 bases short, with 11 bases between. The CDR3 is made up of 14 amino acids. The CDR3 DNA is TGTGCCAGCAGTGAAGTTTCAGGGGGGGAGACCCAGTACTTC. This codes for CASSEVSGGETQYF. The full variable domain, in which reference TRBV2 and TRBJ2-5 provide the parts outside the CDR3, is EPEVTQTPSHQVTQMGQEVILRCVPISNHLYFYWYRQILGQKVEFLVSFYNNEISEKSEIFDDQFSVERPDGSNFTLKIRSTKLEDSAMYFCASSEVSGGETQYFGPGTRLLVL.

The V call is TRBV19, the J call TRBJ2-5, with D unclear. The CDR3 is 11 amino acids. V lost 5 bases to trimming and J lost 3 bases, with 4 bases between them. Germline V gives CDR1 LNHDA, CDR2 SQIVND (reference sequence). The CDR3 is CASSQEETQYF. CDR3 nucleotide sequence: TGTGCCAGTAGTCAAGAAGAGACCCAGTACTTC.

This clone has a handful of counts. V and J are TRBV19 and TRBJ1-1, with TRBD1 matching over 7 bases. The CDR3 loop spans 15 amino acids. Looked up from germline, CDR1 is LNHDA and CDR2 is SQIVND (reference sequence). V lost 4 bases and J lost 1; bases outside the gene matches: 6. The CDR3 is CASSTYRGQNTEAFF. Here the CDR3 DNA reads TGTGCCAGTAGTACCTACAGGGGTCAGAACACTGAAGCTTTCTTT.

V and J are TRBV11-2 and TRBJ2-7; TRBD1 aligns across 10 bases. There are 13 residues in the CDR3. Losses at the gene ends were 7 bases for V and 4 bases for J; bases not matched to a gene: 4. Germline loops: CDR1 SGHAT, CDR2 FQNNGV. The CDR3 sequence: CASKGQGVYEQYF. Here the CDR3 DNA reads TGTGCCAGCAAAGGACAGGGGGTATACGAGCAGTACTTC.

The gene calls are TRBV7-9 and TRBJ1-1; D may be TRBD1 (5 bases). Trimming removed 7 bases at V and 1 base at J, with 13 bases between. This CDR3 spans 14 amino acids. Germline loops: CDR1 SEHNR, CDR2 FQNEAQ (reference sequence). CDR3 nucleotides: TGTGCCAGCACCCGTGGGGGGACGAACACTGAAGCTTTCTTT. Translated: CASTRGGTNTEAFF. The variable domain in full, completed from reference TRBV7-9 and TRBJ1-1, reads DTGVSQNPRHKITKRGQNVTFRCDPISEHNRLYWYRQTLGQGPEFLTYFQNEAQLEKSRLLSDRFSAERPKGSFSTLEIQRTEQGDSAMYLCASTRGGTNTEAFFGQGTRLTVV.

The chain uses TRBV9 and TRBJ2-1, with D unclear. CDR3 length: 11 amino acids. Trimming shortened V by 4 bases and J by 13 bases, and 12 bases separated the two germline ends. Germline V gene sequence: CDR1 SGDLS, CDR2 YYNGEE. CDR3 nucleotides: TGTGCCAGCAGCCTTGGGCCCTACCAGTTCTTC. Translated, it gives CASSLGPYQFF. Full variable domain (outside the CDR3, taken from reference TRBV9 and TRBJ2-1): DSGVTQTPKHLITATGQRVTLRCSPRSGDLSVYWYQQSLDQGLQFLIQYYNGEERAKGNILERFSAQQFPDLHSELNLSSLELGDSALYFCASSLGPYQFFGPGTRLTVL.

The DNA of the CDR3 is TGTGCCAGCAGCTTGCAGGGCCCCACCGCCTACGAGCAGTACTTC. It yields the protein CASSLQGPTAYEQYF. V is TRBV5-4 and J is TRBJ2-7; D possibly corresponds to TRBD1 (5 bases). The CDR3 has 15 amino acids. The V gene's germline CDR1 is SGHNT and CDR2 YYREEE (reference sequence). V was pared by 1 base and J by 2 bases, with 13 bases between. Together with reference TRBV5-4 and TRBJ2-7, the CDR3 gives the full variable domain: ETGVTQSPTHLIKTRGQQVTLRCSSQSGHNTVSWYQQALGQGPQFIFQYYREEENGRGNFPPRFSGLQFPNYSSELNVNALELDDSALYLCASSLQGPTAYEQYFGPGTRLTVT.

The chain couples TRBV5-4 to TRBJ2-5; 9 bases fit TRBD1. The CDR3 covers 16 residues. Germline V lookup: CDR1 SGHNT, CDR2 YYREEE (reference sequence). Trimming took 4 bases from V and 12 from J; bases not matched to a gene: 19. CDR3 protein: CASSPSRPGQGRREYF. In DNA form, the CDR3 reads TGTGCCAGCAGCCCAAGTCGTCCGGGACAGGGCCGACGTGAGTACTTC. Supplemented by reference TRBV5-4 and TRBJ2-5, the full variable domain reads ETGVTQSPTHLIKTRGQQVTLRCSSQSGHNTVSWYQQALGQGPQFIFQYYREEENGRGNFPPRFSGLQFPNYSSELNVNALELDDSALYLCASSPSRPGQGRREYFGPGTRLLVL.

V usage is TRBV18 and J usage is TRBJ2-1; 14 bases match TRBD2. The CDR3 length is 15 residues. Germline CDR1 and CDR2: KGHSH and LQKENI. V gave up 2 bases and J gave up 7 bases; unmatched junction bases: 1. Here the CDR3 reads CASSPGLAGGNEQFF. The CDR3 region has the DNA TGTGCCAGCTCACCAGGACTAGCGGGAGGTAATGAGCAGTTCTTC.

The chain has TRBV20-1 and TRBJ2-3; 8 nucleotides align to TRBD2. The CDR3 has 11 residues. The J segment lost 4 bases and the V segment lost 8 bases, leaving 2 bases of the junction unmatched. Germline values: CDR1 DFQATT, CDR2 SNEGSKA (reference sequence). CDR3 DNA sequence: TGCAGTTTGCGGGAGGCAGATACGCAGTATTTT. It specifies CSLREADTQYF.

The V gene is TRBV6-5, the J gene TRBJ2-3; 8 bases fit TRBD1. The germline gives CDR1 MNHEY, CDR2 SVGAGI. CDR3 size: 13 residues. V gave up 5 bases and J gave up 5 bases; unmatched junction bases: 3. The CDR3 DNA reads TGTGCCAGCAGTGGACAGGGCAGAGATACGCAGTATTTT. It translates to CASSGQGRDTQYF.

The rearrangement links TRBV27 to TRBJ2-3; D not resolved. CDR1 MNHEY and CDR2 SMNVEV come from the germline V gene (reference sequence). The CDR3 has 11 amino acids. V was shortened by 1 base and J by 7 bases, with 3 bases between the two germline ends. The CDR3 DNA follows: TGTGCCAGCAGTTTATTCAATACGCAGTATTTT. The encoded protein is CASSLFNTQYF.

The CDR3: CASSPGLVGIQYF. The CDR3 DNA is TGTGCCAGCAGCCCCGGACTAGTTGGCATTCAGTACTTC. The V call is TRBV9, the J call TRBJ2-4, with TRBD2 identical over 7 bases. Germline CDR1 is SGDLS and CDR2 is YYNGEE. The CDR3 length is 13 residues. J lost 9 bases, V lost 4 bases, and 7 bases had no gene match.

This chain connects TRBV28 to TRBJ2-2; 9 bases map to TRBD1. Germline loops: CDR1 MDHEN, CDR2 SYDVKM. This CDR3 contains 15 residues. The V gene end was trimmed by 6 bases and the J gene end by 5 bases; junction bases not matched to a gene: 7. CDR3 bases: TGTGCCAGCAGGGTAGGGACAGGGTGGACCGGGGAGCTGTTTTTT. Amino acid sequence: CASRVGTGWTGELFF.

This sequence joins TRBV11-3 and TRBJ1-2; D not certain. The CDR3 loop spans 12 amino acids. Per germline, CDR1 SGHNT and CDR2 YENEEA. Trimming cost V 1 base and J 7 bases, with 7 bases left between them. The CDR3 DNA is TGTGCCAGCAGCTTAGCCGGGAGTGGCTACACCTTC. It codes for CASSLAGSGYTF.

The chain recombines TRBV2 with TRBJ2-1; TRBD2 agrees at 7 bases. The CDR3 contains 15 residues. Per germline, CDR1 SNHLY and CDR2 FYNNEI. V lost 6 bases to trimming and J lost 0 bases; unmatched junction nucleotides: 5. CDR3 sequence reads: CASRIAGSSYNEQFF. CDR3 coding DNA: TGTGCCAGCAGAATAGCGGGTTCCTCCTACAATGAGCAGTTCTTC.

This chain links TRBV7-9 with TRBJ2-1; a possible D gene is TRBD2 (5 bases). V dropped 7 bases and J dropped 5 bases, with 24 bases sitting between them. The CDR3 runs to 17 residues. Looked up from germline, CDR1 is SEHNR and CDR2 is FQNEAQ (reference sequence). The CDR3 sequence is CASKTPFVRANDNEQFF. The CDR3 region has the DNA TGTGCCAGCAAGACCCCGTTTGTGAGGGCTAATGACAATGAGCAGTTCTTC.

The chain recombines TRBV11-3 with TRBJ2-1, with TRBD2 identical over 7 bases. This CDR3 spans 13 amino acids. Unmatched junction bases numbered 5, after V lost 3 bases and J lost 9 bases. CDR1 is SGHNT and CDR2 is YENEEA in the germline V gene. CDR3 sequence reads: CASSLRERGEQFF. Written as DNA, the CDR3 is TGTGCCAGCAGCTTGAGGGAGCGGGGTGAGCAGTTCTTC. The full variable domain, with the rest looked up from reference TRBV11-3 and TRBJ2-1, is EAGVVQSPRYKIIEKKQPVAFWCNPISGHNTLYWYLQNLGQGPELLIRYENEEAVDDSQLPKDRFSAERLKGVDSTLKIQPAELGDSAVYLCASSLRERGEQFFGPGTRLTVL.

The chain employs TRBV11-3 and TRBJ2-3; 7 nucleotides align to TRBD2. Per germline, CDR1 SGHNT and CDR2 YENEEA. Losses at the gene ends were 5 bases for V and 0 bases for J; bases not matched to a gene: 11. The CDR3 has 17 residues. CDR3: CASSRRFTSESTDTQYF. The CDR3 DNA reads TGTGCCAGCAGCCGACGATTTACTAGCGAGAGCACAGATACGCAGTATTTT.

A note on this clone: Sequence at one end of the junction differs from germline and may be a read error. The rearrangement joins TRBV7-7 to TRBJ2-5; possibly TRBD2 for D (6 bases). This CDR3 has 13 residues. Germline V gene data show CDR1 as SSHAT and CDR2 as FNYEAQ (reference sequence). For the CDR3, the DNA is TGTGCTAGCAGCCTCGGGACTCAAGAGACCCAGTACTTC. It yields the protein CASSLGTQETQYF.

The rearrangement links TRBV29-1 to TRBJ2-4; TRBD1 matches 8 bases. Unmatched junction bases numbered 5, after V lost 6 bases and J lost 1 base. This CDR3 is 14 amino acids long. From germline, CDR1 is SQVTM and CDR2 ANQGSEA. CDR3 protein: CSVGQVGAKNIQYF. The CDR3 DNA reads TGCAGCGTGGGACAGGTCGGGGCCAAAAACATTCAGTACTTC.

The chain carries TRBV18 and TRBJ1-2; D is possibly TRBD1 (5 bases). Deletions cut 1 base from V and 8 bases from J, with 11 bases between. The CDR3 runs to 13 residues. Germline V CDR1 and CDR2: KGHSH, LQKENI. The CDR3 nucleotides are TGTGCCAGCTCACCACGTGTTTGGGACGGCTACACCTTC. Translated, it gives CASSPRVWDGYTF. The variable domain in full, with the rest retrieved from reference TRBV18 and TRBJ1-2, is NAGVMQNPRHLVRRRGQEARLRCSPMKGHSHVYWYRQLPEEGLKFMVYLQKENIIDESGMPKERFSAEFPKEGPSILRIQQVVRGDSAAYFCASSPRVWDGYTFGSGTRLTVV.

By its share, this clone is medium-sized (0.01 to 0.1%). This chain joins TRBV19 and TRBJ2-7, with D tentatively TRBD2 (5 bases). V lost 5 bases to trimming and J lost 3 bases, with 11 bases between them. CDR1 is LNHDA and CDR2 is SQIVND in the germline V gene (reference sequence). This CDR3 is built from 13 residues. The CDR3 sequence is CASSVLGSYEQYF. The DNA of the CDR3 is TGTGCCAGTAGTGTACTAGGTAGCTACGAGCAGTACTTC.

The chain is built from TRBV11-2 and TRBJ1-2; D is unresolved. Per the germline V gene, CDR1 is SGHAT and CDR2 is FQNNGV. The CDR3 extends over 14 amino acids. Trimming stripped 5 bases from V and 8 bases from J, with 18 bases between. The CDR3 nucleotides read TGTGCCAGCAGCCTCCGGGAGGCCCGAGGGGGCTACACCTTC. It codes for CASSLREARGGYTF. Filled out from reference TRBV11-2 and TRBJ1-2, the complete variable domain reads EAGVAQSPRYKIIEKRQSVAFWCNPISGHATLYWYQQILGQGPKLLIQFQNNGVVDDSQLPKDRFSAERLKGVDSTLKIQPAKLEDSAVYLCASSLREARGGYTFGSGTRLTVV.